The TCR beta chain under discussion was sequenced for a study of beta chain features in type 1 diabetes. All of the isolated RNA was reverse transcribed, so expressed TCRB transcripts were sequenced. For naive, central memory and regulatory T cell samples, reads averaged about 3.5 million. The data were produced by immunoSEQ multiplex PCR, yet TCRdb's version contains in-frame clones alone and is incomplete. The sample consists of around 690,000 clones, over 10% of them appearing once. On this clone: The antigen is not known.

Study-wide results and caveats: Moderately but significantly shorter TCRB CDR3s were found in Type 1 diabetes patients in all four CD4+ subsets. Insertions at VDJ junctions were less frequent in type 1 diabetes patients. These patients also deleted more nucleotides at the same junctions.

Researchers reported sorting CD4+ naive, central memory, regulatory and stem cell-like memory cells via CD45RO/CCR7/CD25/CD127/CD95/CD27. Purities in excess of 95% were seen in all sorted populations. The ends were cut back, 7 bases at V and 6 bases at J, with 15 bases in the middle. The CDR3 is 13 amino acids. Germline values: CDR1 LNHDA, CDR2 SQIVND (reference sequence). The receptor was derived from a man aged 25 to 40 with type 1 diabetes. The chain employs TRBV19 and TRBJ1-1, with no clear D. Source material: naive CD4+ T cells from blood. The CDR3 nucleotides are TGTGCCAGTATCGCACCGTATCTTTCTGAAGCTTTCTTT. It yields the protein CASIAPYLSEAFF.